This TCR beta chain was found in a study of blood T cell repertoires in COVID-19. Study summary: The United States, Italy and Spain were the sources of the acute and convalescent COVID-19 samples. T cells, B-cell-depleted T cells, or PBMCs supplied cDNA or gDNA.

V dropped 1 base and J dropped 4 bases, with 8 bases sitting between them. The V gene's germline CDR1 is GTSNPN and CDR2 SVGIG (reference sequence). The CDR3 loop spans 13 amino acids. As processed by the authors: Amplification of reference gene primers provided the estimated nucleated cell counts. Clones were read by immunoSEQ multiplex PCR, and TCRdb kept only the in-frame ones, dropping some. V, J and clone size derive from that table, while D and trimming were established from the DNA sequence. The data contain 160,000 or so clones, 70% to 85% of them singletons. This chain joins TRBV30 and TRBJ2-1; D is unclear. The source material was peripheral blood. The TCR comes from a woman between 45 and 65 years old with acute or convalescent COVID-19. The CDR3 DNA reads TGTGCCTGGAGTGGTTCTCAGTACAATGAGCAGTTCTTC. Translation: CAWSGSQYNEQFF.